This T cell receptor beta chain was captured by sequencing in a study of early T cells in non-severe SARS-CoV-2 infection. On the study more broadly: Chains from this unsorted whole-blood bulk RNA could not be paired.

Unique molecular identifiers were added to individual cDNA molecules. TCRdb processed the 5' RACE reads anew with MiXCR; each CDR3 protein has one entry. The sample yields 95,000 to 150,000 distinct CDR3 sequences, 14% to 15% seen once. This clonotype turned up a few times. V gave up 4 bases and J gave up 7 bases; unmatched junction bases: 8. Germline V gene data show CDR1 as SGDLS and CDR2 as YYNGEE. The CDR3 has 14 amino acids. J is TRBJ1-1 and V is TRBV9, with 9 bases that match TRBD1. This receptor was identified in an adult who was a healthcare worker with PCR-confirmed SARS-CoV-2 infection or an uninfected control (not recorded which). Sequenced material: whole blood. The DNA for the CDR3 is TGTGCCAGCAGCTCAGGGACAGGGTCGAGTGAAGCTTTCTTT. It encodes CASSSGTGSSEAFF.